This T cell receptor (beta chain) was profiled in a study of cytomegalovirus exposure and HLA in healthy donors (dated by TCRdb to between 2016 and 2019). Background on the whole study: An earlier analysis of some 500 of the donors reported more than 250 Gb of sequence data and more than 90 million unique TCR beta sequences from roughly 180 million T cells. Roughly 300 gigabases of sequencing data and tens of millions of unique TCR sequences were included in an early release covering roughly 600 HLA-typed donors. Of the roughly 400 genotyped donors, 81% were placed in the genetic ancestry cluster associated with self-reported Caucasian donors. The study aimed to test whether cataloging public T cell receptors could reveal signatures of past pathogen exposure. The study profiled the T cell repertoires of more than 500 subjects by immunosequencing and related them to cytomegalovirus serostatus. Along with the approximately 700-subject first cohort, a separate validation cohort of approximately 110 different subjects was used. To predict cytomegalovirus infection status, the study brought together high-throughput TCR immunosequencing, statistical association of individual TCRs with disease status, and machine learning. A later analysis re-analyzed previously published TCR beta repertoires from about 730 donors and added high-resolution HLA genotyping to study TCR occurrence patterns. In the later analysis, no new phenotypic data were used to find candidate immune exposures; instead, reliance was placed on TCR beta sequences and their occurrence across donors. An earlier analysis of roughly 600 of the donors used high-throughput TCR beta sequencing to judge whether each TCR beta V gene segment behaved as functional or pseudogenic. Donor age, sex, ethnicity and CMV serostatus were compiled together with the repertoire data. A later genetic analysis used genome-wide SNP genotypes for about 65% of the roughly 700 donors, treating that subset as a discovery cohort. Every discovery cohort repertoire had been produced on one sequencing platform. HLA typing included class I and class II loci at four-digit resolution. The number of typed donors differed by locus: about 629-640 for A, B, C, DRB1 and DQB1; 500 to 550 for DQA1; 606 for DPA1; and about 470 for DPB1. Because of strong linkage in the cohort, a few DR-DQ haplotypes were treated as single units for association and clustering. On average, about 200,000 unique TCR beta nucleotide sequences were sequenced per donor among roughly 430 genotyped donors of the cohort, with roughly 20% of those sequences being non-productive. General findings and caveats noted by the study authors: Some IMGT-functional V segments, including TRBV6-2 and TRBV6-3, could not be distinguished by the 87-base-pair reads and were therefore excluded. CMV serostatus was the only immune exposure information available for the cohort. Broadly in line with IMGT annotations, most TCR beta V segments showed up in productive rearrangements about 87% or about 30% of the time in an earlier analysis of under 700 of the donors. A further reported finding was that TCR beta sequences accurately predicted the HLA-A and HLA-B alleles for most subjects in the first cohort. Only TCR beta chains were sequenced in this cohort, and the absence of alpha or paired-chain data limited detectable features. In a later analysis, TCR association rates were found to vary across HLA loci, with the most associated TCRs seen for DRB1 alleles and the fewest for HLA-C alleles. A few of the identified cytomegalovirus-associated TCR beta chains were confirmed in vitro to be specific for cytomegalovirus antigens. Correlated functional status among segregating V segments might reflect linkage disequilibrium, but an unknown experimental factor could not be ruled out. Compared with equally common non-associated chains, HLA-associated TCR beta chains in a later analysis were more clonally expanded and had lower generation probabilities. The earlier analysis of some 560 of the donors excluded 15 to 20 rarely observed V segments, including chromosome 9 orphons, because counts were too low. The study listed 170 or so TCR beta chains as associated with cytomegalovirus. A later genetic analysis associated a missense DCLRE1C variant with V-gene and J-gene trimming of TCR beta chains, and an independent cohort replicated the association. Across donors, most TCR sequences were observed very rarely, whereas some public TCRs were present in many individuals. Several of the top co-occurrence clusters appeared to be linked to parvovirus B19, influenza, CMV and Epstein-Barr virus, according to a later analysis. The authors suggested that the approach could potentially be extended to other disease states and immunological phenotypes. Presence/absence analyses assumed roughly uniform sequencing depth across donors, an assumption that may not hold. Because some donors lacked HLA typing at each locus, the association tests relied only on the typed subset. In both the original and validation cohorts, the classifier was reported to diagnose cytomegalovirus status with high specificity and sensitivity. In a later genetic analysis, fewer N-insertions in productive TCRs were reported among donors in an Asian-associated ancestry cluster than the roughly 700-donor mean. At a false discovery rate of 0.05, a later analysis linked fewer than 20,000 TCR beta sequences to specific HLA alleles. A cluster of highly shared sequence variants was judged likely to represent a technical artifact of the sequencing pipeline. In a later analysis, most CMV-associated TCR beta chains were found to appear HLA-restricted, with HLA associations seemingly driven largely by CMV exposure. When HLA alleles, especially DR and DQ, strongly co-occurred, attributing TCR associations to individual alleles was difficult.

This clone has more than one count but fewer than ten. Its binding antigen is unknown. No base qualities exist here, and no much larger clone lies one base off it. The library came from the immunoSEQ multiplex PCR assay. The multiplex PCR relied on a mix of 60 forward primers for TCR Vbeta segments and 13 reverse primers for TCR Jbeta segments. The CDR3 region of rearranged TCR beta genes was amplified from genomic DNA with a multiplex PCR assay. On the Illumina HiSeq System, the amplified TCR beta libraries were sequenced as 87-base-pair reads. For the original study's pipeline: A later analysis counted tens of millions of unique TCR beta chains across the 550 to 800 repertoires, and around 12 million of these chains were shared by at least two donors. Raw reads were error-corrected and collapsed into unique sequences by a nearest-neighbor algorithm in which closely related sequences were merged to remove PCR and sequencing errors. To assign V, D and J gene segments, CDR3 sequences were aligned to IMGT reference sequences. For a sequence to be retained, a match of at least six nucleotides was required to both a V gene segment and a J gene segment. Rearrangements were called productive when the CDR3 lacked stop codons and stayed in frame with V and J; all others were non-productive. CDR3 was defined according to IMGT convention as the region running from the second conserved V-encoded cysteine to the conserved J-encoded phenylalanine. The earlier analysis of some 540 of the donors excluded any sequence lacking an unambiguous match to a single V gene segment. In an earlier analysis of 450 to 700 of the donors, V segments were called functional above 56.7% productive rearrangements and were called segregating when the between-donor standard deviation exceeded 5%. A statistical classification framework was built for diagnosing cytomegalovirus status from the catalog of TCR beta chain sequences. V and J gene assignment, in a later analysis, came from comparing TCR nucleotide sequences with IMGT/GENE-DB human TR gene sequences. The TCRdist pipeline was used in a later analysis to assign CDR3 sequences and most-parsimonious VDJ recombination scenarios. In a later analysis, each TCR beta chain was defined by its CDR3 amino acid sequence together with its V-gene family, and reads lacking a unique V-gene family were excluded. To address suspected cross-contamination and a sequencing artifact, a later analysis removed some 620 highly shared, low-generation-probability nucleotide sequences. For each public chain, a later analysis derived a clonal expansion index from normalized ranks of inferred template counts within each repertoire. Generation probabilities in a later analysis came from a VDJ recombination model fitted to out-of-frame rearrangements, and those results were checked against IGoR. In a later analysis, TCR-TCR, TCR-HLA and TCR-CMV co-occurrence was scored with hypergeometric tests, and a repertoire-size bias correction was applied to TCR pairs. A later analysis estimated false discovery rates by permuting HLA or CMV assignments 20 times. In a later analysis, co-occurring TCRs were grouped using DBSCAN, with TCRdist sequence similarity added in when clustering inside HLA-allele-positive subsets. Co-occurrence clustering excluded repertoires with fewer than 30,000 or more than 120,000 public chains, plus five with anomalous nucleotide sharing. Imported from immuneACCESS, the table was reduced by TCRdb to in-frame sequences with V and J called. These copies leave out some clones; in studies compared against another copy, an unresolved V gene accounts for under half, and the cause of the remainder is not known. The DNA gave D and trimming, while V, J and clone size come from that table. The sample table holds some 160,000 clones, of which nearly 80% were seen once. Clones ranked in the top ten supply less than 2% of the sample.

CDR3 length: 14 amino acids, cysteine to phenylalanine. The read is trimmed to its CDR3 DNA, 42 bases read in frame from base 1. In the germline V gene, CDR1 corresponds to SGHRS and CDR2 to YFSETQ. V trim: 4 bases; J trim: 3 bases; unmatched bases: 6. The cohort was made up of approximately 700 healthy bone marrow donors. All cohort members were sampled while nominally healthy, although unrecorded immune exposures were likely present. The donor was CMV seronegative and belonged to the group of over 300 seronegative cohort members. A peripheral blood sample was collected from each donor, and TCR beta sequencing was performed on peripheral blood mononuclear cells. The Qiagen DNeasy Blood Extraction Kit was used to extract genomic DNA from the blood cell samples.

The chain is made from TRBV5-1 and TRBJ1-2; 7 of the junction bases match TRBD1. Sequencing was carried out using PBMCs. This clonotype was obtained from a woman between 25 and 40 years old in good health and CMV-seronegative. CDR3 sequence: CASSLDRSDYGYTF. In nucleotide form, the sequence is TGCGCCAGCAGCCTGGACAGGTCCGACTATGGCTACACCTTC.